This T cell receptor beta chain was documented in a study of cytomegalovirus exposure and HLA in healthy donors. Study conclusions and caveats: Three chains tied to CMV proved CMV antigen-specific in vitro. Further analysis was carried out later, and it showed several of the most significant clusters appearing linked to common viral pathogens.

The V end lost 4 bases, the J end lost 12 bases, and 10 bases lay between the germline ends. Germline CDR1 reads PRHDT; CDR2 reads FYEKMQ (reference sequence). CDR3 length: 11 amino acids. As for the donors, each was a healthy bone marrow donor. The study ran its PCR with 60 Vbeta and 13 Jbeta primers. Sequencing used immunoSEQ multiplex PCR; TCRdb keeps in-frame clones, though not all of them. This repertoire shows approximately 190,000 clones, approximately 11% found once; its top ten account for 7.8%. Turning to this clone: What it binds is not known.

The receptor was isolated from a man in his fifties or sixties in good health and CMV-seropositive. The chain uses TRBV13 and TRBJ2-1, with TRBD2 as a possible D gene (6 bases). The sequenced material came from PBMCs. DNA of the CDR3: TGTGCCAGCAGCTCGTTCGGGGGGCAGTTCTTC. Its translation is CASSSFGGQFF.